Listed here are 30 T cell receptor beta chains from one sample, sequenced in a study of blood T cell repertoires in COVID-19. The assay was immunoSEQ multiplex PCR, and TCRdb's table has in-frame clones only and misses some. The repertoire consists of under 250,000 clones, with around nine tenths occurring once and the leading ten covering around 4.8%. The sample comprised peripheral blood. These receptors all come from a woman aged 40 to 49 with acute or convalescent COVID-19.

The chain employs TRBV5-1 and TRBJ1-2; 8 bases fit TRBD1. The germline gives CDR1 SGHRS, CDR2 YFSETQ. V trimming: 0 bases; J trimming: 6 bases; junction bases outside the gene matches: 7. The CDR3 covers 15 residues. This CDR3 reads CASSLGVGQGDGYTF. In DNA form, the CDR3 reads TGCGCCAGCAGCTTGGGGGTCGGACAGGGCGATGGCTACACCTTC.

This chain links TRBV24-1 with TRBJ2-3; the match to TRBD1 covers 8 bases. Germline-derived CDR1 and CDR2 are KGHDR and SFDVKD. The CDR3 loop spans 16 amino acids. V was pared by 7 bases and J by 1 base, with 9 bases of the junction left unmatched. In nucleotides, the CDR3 is TGTGCCACCAGGGAAGCAGGGGGCTTCGGCACAGATACGCAGTATTTT. Protein sequence: CATREAGGFGTDTQYF.

This chain connects TRBV3-1 (or the pseudogene TRBV3-2) to TRBJ1-2; no clear D gene. V lost 4 bases to trimming and J lost 4 bases, with 13 bases between them. The V gene's germline CDR1 is LGHDT and CDR2 YNNKEL (reference sequence). CDR3 size: 14 residues. CDR3: CASSPGRTSYGYTF. CDR3 DNA: TGTGCCAGCAGCCCCGGACGGACTAGCTATGGCTACACCTTC.

The chain combines TRBV6-5 with TRBJ2-3; perhaps TRBD2 as D (6 bases). The CDR3 runs 14 residues. V lost 5 bases, J lost 2 bases, and 11 bases lay in between. Germline CDR1 and CDR2: MNHEY and SVGAGI. The CDR3 spells CASSTSGYTDTQYF. CDR3 DNA: TGTGCCAGCAGTACGAGCGGGTACACAGATACGCAGTATTTT.

This chain joins TRBV4-2 and TRBJ1-4, with D maybe TRBD1 (5 bases). The CDR3 has 15 amino acids. The V gene's germline CDR1 is LGHNA and CDR2 YNFKEQ. The V end was cut by 1 base, the J end by 0 bases, with 6 bases between. As DNA, the CDR3 is TGTGCCAGCAGCCAAGTACAGGCAACTAATGAAAAACTGTTTTTT. The encoded protein is CASSQVQATNEKLFF.

V and J are TRBV18 and TRBJ1-6; TRBD1 matches 9 bases. This CDR3 has 18 residues. V lost 3 bases, J lost 8 bases, and 14 bases stayed unmatched. The germline V gene encodes CDR1 KGHSH and CDR2 LQKENI. The CDR3 DNA reads TGTGCCAGCTCACCCAGGGACAGGGCCGCCCTACTACATTCACCCCTCCACTTT. The encoded protein is CASSPRDRAALLHSPLHF.

The gene calls are TRBV7-2 and TRBJ1-4; D gene uncertain. Trimming left V 5 bases short and J 10 bases short, with 17 bases between. Germline V CDR1 and CDR2: SGHTA, FQGNSA. There are 14 residues in the CDR3. In DNA form, the CDR3 reads TGTGCCAGCAGCCTCCCTAGCGGGCTGGGAAAACTGTTTTTT. This codes for CASSLPSGLGKLFF.

CDR3 in amino acids: CASSLQTGESTEAFF. The CDR3 DNA reads as TGTGCCAGCTCACTCCAGACAGGAGAAAGCACTGAAGCTTTCTTT. V usage is TRBV18 and J usage is TRBJ1-1; possibly TRBD1 for D (6 bases). The CDR3 contains 15 residues. V was shortened by 4 bases and J by 4 bases, with 16 bases between the two germline ends. The germline V gene has CDR1 KGHSH and CDR2 LQKENI.

The genes are TRBV15 and TRBJ1-2; D gene uncertain. The V end lost 3 bases, the J end lost 3 bases, and 14 bases lay between the germline ends. This CDR3 is 15 amino acids long. Looked up from germline, CDR1 is LNHNV and CDR2 is YYDKDF (reference sequence). The CDR3 is CATSSETTPYYGYTF. CDR3 nucleotide sequence: TGTGCCACCAGCAGTGAAACGACACCTTACTATGGCTACACCTTC.

The rearrangement joins TRBV2 to TRBJ2-2; 11 bases agree with TRBD2. CDR3 size: 15 residues. In germline, CDR1 is SNHLY, CDR2 FYNNEI. The V and J ends lost 4 bases and 6 bases, in that order; junction bases with no gene match: 4. DNA of the CDR3: TGTGCCAGCAGTGTGGTAGCGGGGGGGCCCGGGGAGCTGTTTTTT. Encoded protein: CASSVVAGGPGELFF.

With respect to this clone: In the same sample, other DNA sequences code for this CDR3. The CDR3 loop reads CASSVGGDSYNEQFF. The CDR3, as DNA: TGTGCCAGCAGCGTAGGGGGGGACTCCTACAATGAGCAGTTCTTC. The chain employs TRBV9 and TRBJ2-1, with D maybe TRBD2 (6 bases). The CDR3 has 15 residues. CDR1 and CDR2 from the germline V gene are SGDLS and YYNGEE. Between the trimmed V and J ends, which lost 0 bases and 0 bases, there was a span of 7 bases.

This rearrangement joins TRBV6-5 to TRBJ1-2; D gene uncertain. The CDR3 length is 13 residues. Trimming cost V 10 bases and J 2 bases, with 14 bases left between them. Per germline, CDR1 MNHEY and CDR2 SVGAGI. The DNA of the CDR3 is TGTGCCACCCGAGCGGCTTCAAACTATGGCTACACCTTC. This gives the protein CATRAASNYGYTF.

The chain carries TRBV13 and TRBJ2-5; the match to TRBD2 covers 9 bases. CDR1 and CDR2 from the germline V gene are PRHDT and FYEKMQ (reference sequence). V was clipped by 9 bases and J by 5 bases; unmatched bases: 10. The CDR3 is 14 residues long. The CDR3 DNA reads as TGTGCCAGTGAAGAACGCGGGACTAGCGAGACCCAGTACTTC. Its translation is CASEERGTSETQYF.

The chain uses TRBV11-2 and TRBJ1-6; D not certain. V was trimmed by 1 base and J by 9 bases, leaving 13 bases between them. Per the germline V gene, CDR1 is SGHAT and CDR2 is FQNNGV. The CDR3 spans 15 residues. The DNA for the CDR3 is TGTGCCAGCAGCTTAGGATCCGGGTTCGGTTCACCCCTCCACTTT. Translating it yields CASSLGSGFGSPLHF.

The chain uses TRBV2 and TRBJ1-2; D is unresolved. V shed 4 bases and J shed 4 bases, with 7 bases lying between them. Per the germline V gene, CDR1 is SNHLY and CDR2 is FYNNEI. The CDR3 sequence is 12 residues long. In DNA form, the CDR3 reads TGTGCCAGCAGTGGTCTGAGCTATGGCTACACCTTC. Translating gives CASSGLSYGYTF.

This clone came up once. V usage is TRBV21-1 and J usage is TRBJ1-5. TRBV21-1 is described as a pseudogene. The CDR3 is 18 residues long. Here the CDR3 reads CASSNAGGGRGQNQPQHF. CDR3 coding DNA: TGTGCCAGCAGCAACGCGGGGGGCGGCCGGGGGCAGAATCAGCCCCAGCATTTT.

This clone has only one observation. The genes are TRBV12-3 or TRBV12-4 and TRBJ2-2; D call uncertain. The ends were cut back, 1 base at V and 4 bases at J, with 4 bases in the middle. This CDR3 comprises 13 residues. Here the CDR3 reads CASSLVRTGELFF. In DNA form, the CDR3 reads TGTGCCAGCAGTTTAGTGCGCACCGGGGAGCTGTTTTTT.

The chain joins TRBV20-1 to TRBJ1-1; 8 bases are shared with TRBD1. Germline CDR1 reads DFQATT; CDR2 reads SNEGSKA (reference sequence). V trimming: 3 bases; J trimming: 0 bases; junction bases outside the gene matches: 9. This CDR3 has 16 amino acids. The CDR3 region has the DNA TGCAGTGCTAGTCCCAGGGGGCGATACCTGAACACTGAAGCTTTCTTT. Translating gives CSASPRGRYLNTEAFF.

The chain joins TRBV2 to TRBJ2-3; no clear D gene. The V end was cut by 0 bases, the J end by 2 bases, with 3 bases between. This CDR3 has 13 amino acids. From germline, CDR1 is SNHLY and CDR2 FYNNEI. CDR3 sequence (DNA): TGTGCCAGCAGTGAAGCCTACACAGATACGCAGTATTTT. Protein: CASSEAYTDTQYF.

CDR3 residues: CASSFKTEGGGYTF. The CDR3 region has the DNA TGTGCCAGCAGCTTCAAGACGGAGGGAGGTGGCTACACCTTC. The V and J genes are TRBV7-9 and TRBJ1-2, with no clear D. CDR3 length equals 14 residues. CDR1 is SEHNR, CDR2 FQNEAQ, per germline (reference sequence). V lost 3 bases, J lost 7 bases, and 15 bases lay in between.

The V gene is TRBV24-1, the J gene TRBJ1-2, with D unclear. Germline CDR1 and CDR2: KGHDR and SFDVKD. Trimming took off 3 bases at V and 7 bases at J, with 11 bases between the two ends. The CDR3 is 13 residues long. The CDR3 nucleotides are TGTGCCACCAGTGATCACAGCCTCAGTGGCTACACCTTC. Translated: CATSDHSLSGYTF.

The gene calls are TRBV2 and TRBJ2-3; D possibly corresponds to TRBD2 (5 bases). Germline V gene sequence: CDR1 SNHLY, CDR2 FYNNEI. The CDR3 runs to 15 residues. V gave up 6 bases and J gave up 5 bases, with 18 bases separating them. CDR3 amino acids: CASSATGIGGDTQYF. CDR3 in DNA: TGTGCCAGCAGCGCCACCGGGATAGGCGGAGATACGCAGTATTTT.

The V gene is TRBV11-1, the J gene TRBJ2-1; TRBD1 aligns across 8 bases. CDR1 and CDR2 from the germline V gene are SGHAT and FQDESV (reference sequence). The trim removed 3 bases at V and 3 bases at J, leaving 4 bases unmatched. The CDR3 is 15 amino acids. The CDR3 here is CASSFKGQDYNEQFF. CDR3 bases: TGTGCCAGCAGCTTCAAGGGACAGGACTACAATGAGCAGTTCTTC.

With respect to this clone: Other DNA sequences of this sample code for an identical CDR3. This chain joins TRBV30 and TRBJ1-1, with D possibly being TRBD1 (6 bases). This CDR3 is built from 13 residues. V gave up 0 bases and J gave up 4 bases, with 9 bases separating them. Germline V gene lookup returns CDR1 GTSNPN and CDR2 SVGIG (reference sequence). The CDR3 protein is CAWSVTGSTEAFF. The CDR3 bases are TGTGCCTGGAGTGTTACAGGGAGCACTGAAGCTTTCTTT.

The rearrangement joins TRBV10-3 to TRBJ1-1; a weak D match, TRBD1 (6 bases). V shed 7 bases and J shed 4 bases, with 13 bases lying between them. In germline, CDR1 is ENHRY, CDR2 SYGVKD. The CDR3 has 13 amino acids. CDR3 residues: CAITKQGGTEAFF. The CDR3, as DNA: TGTGCCATCACCAAACAGGGTGGCACTGAAGCTTTCTTT.

V is TRBV4-1 and J is TRBJ1-4; the D gene is possibly TRBD1 (5 bases). Trimming stripped 1 base from V and 4 bases from J, with 10 bases between. Germline V lookup: CDR1 MGHRA, CDR2 YSYEKL. This CDR3 is 15 amino acids long. The CDR3 nucleotides read TGCGCCAGCAGCCAAGTCGGGGGAGATAATGAAAAACTGTTTTTT. Translated, it gives CASSQVGGDNEKLFF.

The J gene is TRBJ1-2, the V gene TRBV28; maybe TRBD1 (5 bases). Per germline, CDR1 MDHEN and CDR2 SYDVKM. Trimming removed 6 bases at V and 4 bases at J, with 18 bases between. The CDR3 runs to 15 residues. CDR3 coding DNA: TGTGCCAGCAGCTCCTTCCGGGAGGGGACCTATGGCTACACCTTC. Translation: CASSSFREGTYGYTF.

The chain uses TRBV24-1 and TRBJ2-1, with D perhaps TRBD1 (5 bases). Germline CDR1 KGHDR, CDR2 SFDVKD. The CDR3 runs 16 residues. Trimming removed 5 bases at V and 1 base at J, with 14 bases between. In nucleotides, the CDR3 is TGTGCCACCAGTGGCCAGGGTGAGCTATCCTACAATGAGCAGTTCTTC. Protein: CATSGQGELSYNEQFF.

CDR3 DNA: TGTGCCAGCAGCTCTTACAGGGGATTATGGGCTGGGGCCAACGTCCTGACTTTC. Residues: CASSSYRGLWAGANVLTF. This rearrangement joins TRBV5-4 to TRBJ2-6; TRBD1 matches at 7 bases. The germline gives CDR1 SGHNT, CDR2 YYREEE (reference sequence). This CDR3 spans 18 amino acids. V gave up 3 bases and J gave up 2 bases; unmatched junction bases: 11.

The chain carries TRBV18 and TRBJ2-2, with 9 bases aligning to TRBD1. The CDR3 runs 16 residues. Germline V gives CDR1 KGHSH, CDR2 LQKENI. V gave up 5 bases and J gave up 1 base; unmatched junction bases: 5. CDR3 in DNA: TGTGCCAGCTCAACTGGGACAGGGAAGAACACCGGGGAGCTGTTTTTT. It codes for CASSTGTGKNTGELFF.